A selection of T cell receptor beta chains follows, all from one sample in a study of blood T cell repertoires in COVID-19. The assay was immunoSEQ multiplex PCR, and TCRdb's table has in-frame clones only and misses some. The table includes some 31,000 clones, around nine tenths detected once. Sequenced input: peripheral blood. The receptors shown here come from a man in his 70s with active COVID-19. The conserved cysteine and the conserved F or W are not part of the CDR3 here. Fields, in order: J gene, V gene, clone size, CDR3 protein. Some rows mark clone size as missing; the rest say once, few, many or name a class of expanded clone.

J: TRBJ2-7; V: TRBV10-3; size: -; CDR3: ATLSSSSYEQY
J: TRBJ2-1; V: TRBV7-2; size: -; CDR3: ASSLGASGSNEQF
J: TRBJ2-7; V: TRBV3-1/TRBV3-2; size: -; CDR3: ASSQASGRAKQY
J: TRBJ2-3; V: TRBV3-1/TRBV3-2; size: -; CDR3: ASSQDSFTSGTADTQY
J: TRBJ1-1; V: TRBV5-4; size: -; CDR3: ASSFGVSGAF
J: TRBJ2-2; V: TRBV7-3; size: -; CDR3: ASSLSRTANTGELF
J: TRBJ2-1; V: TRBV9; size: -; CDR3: ASSTTSQSYNEQF
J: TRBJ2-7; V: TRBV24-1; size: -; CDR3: ATSEADPRGEQY
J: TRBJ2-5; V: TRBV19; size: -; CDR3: ASRGTGQETQY
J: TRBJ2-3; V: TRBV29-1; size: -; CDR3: SVSGLAGVGWDTQY
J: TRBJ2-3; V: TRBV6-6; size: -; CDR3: ASSGEGGGTDTQY
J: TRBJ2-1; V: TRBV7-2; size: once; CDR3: ASSLMRTVQF
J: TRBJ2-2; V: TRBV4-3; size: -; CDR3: ASSQEVLASGNTGELF
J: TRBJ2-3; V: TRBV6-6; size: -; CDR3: ASSRTSGRGVNTQY
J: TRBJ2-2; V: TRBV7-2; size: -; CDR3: ASSLGRGRTGELF
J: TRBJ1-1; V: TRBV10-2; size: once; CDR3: ASISVNTEAF
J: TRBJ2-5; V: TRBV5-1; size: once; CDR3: ASSLGAGREETQY
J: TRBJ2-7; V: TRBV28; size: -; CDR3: ASSGGTSGSTYEQY
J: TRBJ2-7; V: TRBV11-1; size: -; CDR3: ASSSTGEQY
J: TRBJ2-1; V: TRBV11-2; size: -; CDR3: ASSLETGYNEQF
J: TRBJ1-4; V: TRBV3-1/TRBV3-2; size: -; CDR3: ASSRSEQGFGEKLF
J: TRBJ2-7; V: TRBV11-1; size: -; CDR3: ASSSGTTSYEQY
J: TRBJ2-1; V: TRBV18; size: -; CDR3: ASSPPGGTSGRGEQF
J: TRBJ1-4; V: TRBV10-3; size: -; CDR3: AISDSRQGEKLF
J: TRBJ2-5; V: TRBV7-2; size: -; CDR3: ASSLAPGLAGVGETQY
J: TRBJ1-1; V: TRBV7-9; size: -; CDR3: ASSLEGRNTEAF
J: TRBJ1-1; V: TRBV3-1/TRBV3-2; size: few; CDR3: ASRERQGNTEAF
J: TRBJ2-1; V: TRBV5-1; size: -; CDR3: ASSSDIAPDNEQF
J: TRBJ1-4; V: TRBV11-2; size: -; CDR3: ASSQDRGAEKLF